The T cell receptor beta chain described here comes from a study of type 1 and type 2 diabetes patients. CDR1 and CDR2 from the germline V gene are SNHLY and FYNNEI. The V end was cut by 4 bases, the J end by 7 bases, with 11 bases between. The CDR3 sequence is 12 residues long. PCR was run on genomic DNA. Amplification of the beta chain CDR3 used 30 forward and 13 reverse multiplex primers. MiXCR, applied by TCRdb to the multiplex PCR reads, yields one record per CDR3 protein. The profile covers more than 250,000 distinct CDR3 sequences, with over 45% appearing a single time and roughly 13% taken by the ten largest. On this clonotype itself: Its antigen is not known. This may stem from a read error, because a much larger clone lies one nucleotide away.

Broader study findings: Some HECs seen only in T1D might also appear in more T2D or control samples.

The origin of this receptor is a man aged 18 to 35 with type 2 diabetes. The specimen was peripheral blood mononuclear cells (PBMCs). The chain combines TRBV2 with TRBJ2-7; unclear D gene. The CDR3 reads CASSGWQMEQYF. The CDR3, as DNA: TGTGCCAGCAGTGGATGGCAAATGGAGCAGTACTTC.